The 20 T cell receptor beta chains reported below all come from one sample, sequenced in a study of blood T cell repertoires in COVID-19. Only in-frame clones appear in the TCRdb table, and some are missing; sequencing was by immunoSEQ multiplex PCR. The sample lists roughly 99,000 clones; just over 85% were seen once. The sample taken for sequencing was peripheral blood. The source of these receptors is a man aged 50 to 59 with COVID-19, enrolled during active disease.

The V and J genes are TRBV15 and TRBJ1-4, with TRBD1 matching 12 bases. The CDR3 length is 16 residues. Germline CDR1 and CDR2: LNHNV and YYDKDF (reference sequence). V trimming: 1 base; J trimming: 8 bases; junction bases outside the gene matches: 5. The CDR3, as DNA: TGTGCCACCAGCAGAGGGGGACAGGGGGCGAGGGAAAAACTGTTTTTT. The encoded protein is CATSRGGQGAREKLFF.

The V gene is TRBV3-1 (or the pseudogene TRBV3-2), the J gene TRBJ1-5; D is unresolved. V lost 0 bases and J 9 bases, leaving 12 bases between the germline ends. The length of the CDR3 is 14 residues. Germline CDR1 is LGHDT and CDR2 is YNNKEL (reference sequence). CDR3 nucleotides: TGTGCCAGCAGCCAAGACACAGTGGCCCCGCCCCAGCATTTT. It is translated as CASSQDTVAPPQHF.

The chain joins TRBV19 to TRBJ1-4; 9 nucleotides line up with TRBD1. This CDR3 is 19 amino acids long. V dropped 5 bases and J dropped 7; count of bases not matched to a gene: 20. Germline CDR1 is LNHDA and CDR2 is SQIVND (reference sequence). As DNA, the CDR3 is TGTGCCAGTAGTCCCTCGACAGGGGGGAGTTCTCCGTTTAGTGAAAAACTGTTTTTT. Its protein product is CASSPSTGGSSPFSEKLFF.

The J gene is TRBJ2-2, the V gene TRBV19; 9 bases are a match to TRBD2. Trimming at V came to 7 bases and at J to 1 base, leaving 4 bases not matched to a gene. The germline CDR1 and CDR2 sequences are LNHDA and SQIVND (reference sequence). The CDR3 has 15 amino acids. The CDR3 here is CASTGLAQNTGELFF. DNA of the CDR3: TGTGCCAGTACGGGACTAGCCCAGAACACCGGGGAGCTGTTTTTT.

The chain joins TRBV20-1 to TRBJ2-1, with 7 nucleotides matching TRBD1. Germline assignment: CDR1 DFQATT and CDR2 SNEGSKA (reference sequence). The CDR3 runs to 13 residues. V gave up 3 bases and J gave up 12 bases; unmatched junction bases: 11. For the CDR3, the DNA is TGCAGTGCTAGTGCAGGGACAGCGCAAACGCAGTTCTTC. It specifies CSASAGTAQTQFF.

The chain uses TRBV6-1 and TRBJ2-7; D remains ambiguous. From germline, CDR1 is MNHNS and CDR2 SASEGT. V was trimmed by 3 bases and J by 3 bases, leaving 21 bases between them. This CDR3 region has 17 residues. The CDR3 sequence: CASSDVGRASPRYEQYF. The CDR3 bases are TGTGCCAGCAGTGACGTGGGCAGAGCCTCCCCTCGCTACGAGCAGTACTTC.

As for this clone: A much more abundant neighbour one base away suggests this may be a read error. V gene TRBV6-1 combines with J gene TRBJ2-3; the D gene is possibly TRBD1 (5 bases). The CDR3 sequence is 14 residues long. Germline CDR1 MNHNS, CDR2 SASEGT. Trimming removed 3 bases at V and 1 base at J, with 8 bases between. Here the CDR3 DNA reads TGTGCCAGCAGTGATTCACAGGGCACAGATACGCAGTATTTT. It encodes CASSDSQGTDTQYF.

This clone was recorded once. This chain uses TRBV3-1 (or the pseudogene TRBV3-2) with TRBJ1-5; D is uncertain. This CDR3 has 15 residues. CDR1 and CDR2 from the germline V gene are LGHDT and YNNKEL (reference sequence). The germline V and J ends were trimmed by 0 bases and 1 base, with 7 bases remaining between them. This chain's CDR3 is CASSQDLGSNQPQHF. CDR3 nucleotides: TGTGCCAGCAGCCAAGATCTCGGGAGCAATCAGCCCCAGCATTTT.

V usage is TRBV9 and J usage is TRBJ2-2, with D maybe TRBD1 (6 bases). The germline gives CDR1 SGDLS, CDR2 YYNGEE. The CDR3 is 15 residues long. Trimming took off 1 base at V and 1 base at J, with 8 bases between the two ends. CDR3 region: CASSVRTENTGELFF. The CDR3 DNA sequence: TGTGCCAGCAGCGTAAGGACAGAGAACACCGGGGAGCTGTTTTTT.

The genes are TRBV10-3 and TRBJ2-3, with 11 bases matching TRBD1. Germline V gives CDR1 ENHRY, CDR2 SYGVKD. The CDR3 has 17 amino acids. V shed 11 bases, J shed 1 base, and the junction held 14 bases outside the gene matches. The CDR3 is CASRKDRGPYRTDTQYF. As DNA, the CDR3 is TGTGCCTCGAGAAAGGACAGGGGGCCTTATCGCACAGATACGCAGTATTTT.

The rearrangement joins TRBV4-1 to TRBJ2-1, with 16 positions matching TRBD2. This CDR3 region has 20 residues. Germline V gives CDR1 MGHRA, CDR2 YSYEKL. Germline trimming cut 1 base from V and 3 bases from J; bases unmatched to any gene: 9. The CDR3 nucleotides are TGCGCCAGCAGCCAAGGCCCCGGGACTAGCGGGGGGGCCCTCTACAATGAGCAGTTCTTC. Its translation: CASSQGPGTSGGALYNEQFF.

This clone was observed a handful of times. The chain combines TRBV7-2 with TRBJ1-2, with 9 bases that match TRBD1. The CDR3 has 14 residues. The V segment lost 5 bases and the J segment 4 bases; nucleotides outside the gene matches: 5. Germline assignment: CDR1 SGHTA and CDR2 FQGNSA. CDR3 DNA: TGTGCCAGCAGCCTGGACAGGGGCATCTATGGCTACACCTTC. It is translated as CASSLDRGIYGYTF.

V and J are TRBV3-1 (or the pseudogene TRBV3-2) and TRBJ2-1, with 14 nucleotides matching TRBD2. The CDR3 covers 18 residues. Germline V CDR1 and CDR2: LGHDT, YNNKEL (reference sequence). The J segment lost 4 bases and the V segment lost 0 bases, leaving 5 bases of the junction unmatched. Here the CDR3 DNA reads TGTGCCAGCAGCCAAGATCAGGGGACTAGCGGGGGTTACAATGAGCAGTTCTTC. This translates into CASSQDQGTSGGYNEQFF.

This clone was recorded only once. This rearrangement joins TRBV6-5 to TRBJ2-7, with unresolved D. CDR3 length equals 13 residues. Germline V lookup: CDR1 MNHEY, CDR2 SVGAGI. Trimming stripped 5 bases from V and 3 bases from J, with 11 bases between. CDR3 amino acids: CASSKNFNYEQYF. In nucleotides, the CDR3 is TGTGCCAGCAGTAAGAACTTTAACTACGAGCAGTACTTC.

J is TRBJ2-7 and V is TRBV30; possibly TRBD1 for D (6 bases). The CDR3 covers 12 residues. The V gene's germline CDR1 is GTSNPN and CDR2 SVGIG (reference sequence). The V end lost 4 bases, the J end lost 3 bases, and 10 bases lay between the germline ends. The chain's CDR3 is CAWTTGFYEQYF. The CDR3 coding sequence is TGTGCCTGGACCACAGGGTTCTACGAGCAGTACTTC.

The chain combines TRBV30 with TRBJ1-5, with D maybe TRBD1 (6 bases). The CDR3 covers 13 residues. CDR1 is GTSNPN and CDR2 is SVGIG in the germline V gene (reference sequence). V dropped 5 bases and J dropped 6 bases, with 14 bases sitting between them. The CDR3, as DNA: TGTGCCTGGGATCAGGGGATTGGTCAGCCCCAGCATTTT. Translating it yields CAWDQGIGQPQHF.

J is TRBJ1-2 and V is TRBV7-8, with TRBD1 matching over 9 bases. V lost 1 base and J lost 7; bases outside the gene matches: 1. CDR3 length equals 13 residues. Germline CDR1 is SGHVS and CDR2 is FQNEAQ. Written as DNA, the CDR3 is TGTGCCAGCAGCTTAGACAGGGGGCCTGGCTACACCTTC. Residues: CASSLDRGPGYTF.

This clone was seen a few times. The rearrangement uses TRBV28 and TRBJ2-7, with 7 bases aligning to TRBD2. V lost 9 bases and J lost 6; bases outside the gene matches: 17. This CDR3 comprises 15 residues. The V gene's germline CDR1 is MDHEN and CDR2 SYDVKM. CDR3 sequence: CASLTRAGHQGEQYF. The CDR3 coding sequence is TGTGCCAGTTTAACCCGAGCGGGGCATCAGGGCGAGCAGTACTTC. Full variable domain (remainder filled in from reference TRBV28 and TRBJ2-7): DVKVTQSSRYLVKRTGEKVFLECVQDMDHENMFWYRQDPGLGLRLIYFSYDVKMKEKGDIPEGYSVSREKKERFSLILESASTNQTSMYLCASLTRAGHQGEQYFGPGTRLTVT.

The gene calls are TRBV7-9 and TRBJ1-2, with 7 bases identical to TRBD1. J was trimmed by 7 bases and V by 5 bases; bases with no gene match: 10. Per the germline V gene, CDR1 is SEHNR and CDR2 is FQNEAQ (reference sequence). There are 14 residues in the CDR3. This CDR3 reads CASSDGQVLGGYTF. The DNA of the CDR3 is TGTGCCAGCAGCGACGGACAGGTGCTGGGTGGCTACACCTTC.

The CDR3 coding sequence is TGTGCCTGGAGTGTGGCACCCGGAGGAAACTATGGCTACACCTTC. Translation: CAWSVAPGGNYGYTF. The chain uses TRBV30 and TRBJ1-2; the D is unclear. This CDR3 is built from 15 residues. Trimming took 0 bases from V and 2 from J, leaving 13 bases between them. CDR1 is GTSNPN, CDR2 SVGIG, per germline (reference sequence).